A single sample gave rise to the 30 T cell receptor beta chains below, sequenced in a study of T cells after yellow fever vaccination. TCRdb analysed the 5' RACE reads with MiXCR anew, one entry per CDR3 protein. The table has hundreds of thousands of distinct CDR3 sequences, around 12% seen once. Here the sequenced sample was CD4+ T cells sorted from PBMCs, taken 15 days after the yellow fever booster vaccination. Receptor source: a man aged 18-30 years who received the YFV17D yellow fever vaccine.

This clonotype was detected a few times. The chain employs TRBV3-1 and TRBJ1-5, with D possibly being TRBD1 (5 bases). CDR1 is LGHDT, CDR2 YNNKEL, per germline (reference sequence). This CDR3 spans 14 amino acids. Trimming removed 5 bases from V and 6 bases from J, with 14 bases in between. This CDR3 is CASSTGGVGQPQHF. In nucleotides, the CDR3 is TGTGCCAGCAGCACCGGGGGGGTGGGTCAGCCCCAGCATTTT.

This clonotype was detected a few times. This chain uses TRBV6-5 with TRBJ2-5, with D maybe TRBD1 (6 bases). The ends were cut back, 7 bases at V and 4 bases at J, with 19 bases in the middle. This CDR3 is built from 15 residues. From germline, CDR1 is MNHEY and CDR2 SVGAGI. The CDR3 reads CASTRTEFSGETQYF. In nucleotides, the CDR3 is TGTGCCAGCACCCGGACAGAGTTTTCGGGAGAGACCCAGTACTTC.

V usage is TRBV20-1 and J usage is TRBJ1-1, with 7 nucleotides matching TRBD1. Germline assignment: CDR1 DFQATT and CDR2 SNEGSKA (reference sequence). The CDR3 spans 14 residues. V lost 5 bases and J lost 5; bases outside the gene matches: 11. The CDR3 loop is CSASQGGQRTEAFF. The CDR3 DNA reads as TGCAGTGCTTCCCAGGGGGGGCAGCGAACTGAAGCTTTCTTT.

The chain combines TRBV4-3 with TRBJ2-2; perhaps TRBD2 as D (6 bases). V lost 4 bases, J lost 5 bases, and 11 bases lay in between. CDR1 LGHNA and CDR2 YSLEER come from the germline V gene. This CDR3 has 14 amino acids. The CDR3: CASSRRRGTGELFF. Written as DNA, the CDR3 is TGCGCCAGCAGCCGGCGGCGGGGAACCGGGGAGCTGTTTTTT.

The chain joins TRBV10-3 to TRBJ1-1; 8 nucleotides align to TRBD1. With V trimmed by 4 bases and J by 9 bases, 10 bases remained unmatched. Germline-derived CDR1 and CDR2 are ENHRY and SYGVKD. The CDR3 runs 14 residues. Here the CDR3 reads CAISGVGQGDQAFF. In nucleotides, the CDR3 is TGTGCCATCAGTGGGGTAGGACAGGGAGATCAAGCTTTCTTT.

CDR3 protein: CASSLAPLGPDTQYF. The CDR3, as DNA: TGCGCCAGCAGCTTGGCTCCCCTGGGCCCAGATACGCAGTATTTT. The chain has TRBV5-1 and TRBJ2-3; D call uncertain. The V end lost 0 bases, the J end lost 4 bases, and 12 bases lay between the germline ends. The germline V gene has CDR1 SGHRS and CDR2 YFSETQ. This CDR3 is built from 15 residues.

This clonotype showed up just a few times. The genes are TRBV4-2 and TRBJ2-5, with D perhaps matching TRBD2 (7 bases). Germline V CDR1 and CDR2: LGHNA, YNFKEQ. V shed 4 bases and J shed 7 bases, with 25 bases lying between them. This CDR3 has 17 amino acids. CDR3 DNA sequence: TGTGCCAGCAGCCCCCCCGGGGCGGGGGCCGAGGATTTGACCCAGTACTTC. Amino acids: CASSPPGAGAEDLTQYF.

The V call is TRBV6-2 or TRBV6-3, the J call TRBJ2-1; 7 bases are shared with TRBD2. After removal of 4 bases from V and 11 bases from J, the junction contained 5 bases not matched to a gene. The CDR3 has 12 residues. The V gene's germline CDR1 is MNHEY and CDR2 SVGEGT. This CDR3 is CASSSWTSKQFF. In DNA, the CDR3 is TGTGCCAGCAGTTCCTGGACTAGTAAGCAGTTCTTC.

This clonotype was seen many times. The rearrangement joins TRBV11-1 to TRBJ1-2, with D possibly being TRBD1 (6 bases). The CDR3 sequence is 15 residues long. The V gene lost 4 bases and the J gene lost 0 bases, with 12 bases spanning the gap. Germline CDR1 and CDR2: SGHAT and FQDESV (reference sequence). The CDR3 is CASSSLRDTNYGYTF. For the CDR3, the DNA is TGTGCCAGCAGCTCCCTCAGGGACACTAACTATGGCTACACCTTC. The whole variable domain, filled in from reference TRBV11-1 and TRBJ1-2, reads EAEVAQSPRYKITEKSQAVAFWCDPISGHATLYWYRQILGQGPELLVQFQDESVVDDSQLPKDRFSAERLKGVDSTLKIQPAELGDSAMYLCASSSLRDTNYGYTFGSGTRLTVV.

The V call is TRBV18, the J call TRBJ1-5; D not certain. CDR3 length: 13 residues. Germline CDR1 KGHSH, CDR2 LQKENI. Trimming pared 6 bases from V and 3 bases from J, leaving 9 bases between. The CDR3 DNA reads TGTGCCAGCTCCCTAGATTACAATCAGCCCCAGCATTTT. It yields the protein CASSLDYNQPQHF.

The rearrangement links TRBV5-1 to TRBJ2-1; 7 nucleotides align to TRBD1. Germline V gene data show CDR1 as SGHRS and CDR2 as YFSETQ. CDR3 length: 15 amino acids. Trimming removed 6 bases from V and 8 bases from J; junction bases left unmatched: 14. This CDR3 reads CASTLNGQAIDEQFF. The CDR3, as DNA: TGCGCCAGCACCCTGAACGGACAGGCGATAGATGAGCAGTTCTTC.

This clonotype has only a few counts. The chain has TRBV19 and TRBJ2-2; 7 nucleotides match TRBD1. V shed 2 bases and J 7 bases; nucleotides not matched to a gene: 7. This CDR3 comprises 15 residues. Germline lookup yields CDR1 LNHDA and CDR2 SQIVND (reference sequence). As DNA, the CDR3 is TGTGCCAGTAGTATACAGACAGGGTCGGTCGGGGAGCTGTTTTTT. Translating it yields CASSIQTGSVGELFF.

This clonotype was observed a handful of times. The gene calls are TRBV10-3 and TRBJ1-6; D gene unclear. Trimming cost V 0 bases and J 1 base, with 10 bases left between them. In germline, CDR1 is ENHRY, CDR2 SYGVKD. The CDR3 loop spans 17 amino acids. The CDR3 is CAISESSAGSYNSPLHF. DNA of the CDR3: TGTGCCATCAGTGAGTCGTCAGCCGGGTCCTATAATTCACCCCTCCACTTT.

This clonotype was observed a few times. V is TRBV11-1 and J is TRBJ2-5; D might be TRBD1 (7 bases). Germline-derived CDR1 and CDR2 are SGHAT and FQDESV (reference sequence). Trimming cost V 5 bases and J 4 bases, with 14 bases left between them. CDR3 length: 14 amino acids. The chain's CDR3 is CASSRGTDGETQYF. The CDR3 DNA is TGTGCCAGCAGCCGGGGGACAGACGGAGAGACCCAGTACTTC.

V and J are TRBV10-3 and TRBJ1-2, with a possible D match to TRBD1 (5 bases). This CDR3 is built from 11 residues. The germline V gene has CDR1 ENHRY and CDR2 SYGVKD. The V end was cut by 3 bases, the J end by 10 bases, with 9 bases between. The CDR3 DNA follows: TGTGCCATCAGTGATCAGGGTGACTACACCTTC. It yields the protein CAISDQGDYTF.

The sample holds many counts of this clonotype. This chain uses TRBV7-2 with TRBJ1-1; weak D call: TRBD1 (6 bases). With 4 bases removed from V and 7 bases from J, the gap between germline ends came to 10 bases. Germline V gene data show CDR1 as SGHTA and CDR2 as FQGNSA. The CDR3 runs 12 residues. The CDR3 sequence: CASSSTGNEAFF. The CDR3 DNA sequence: TGTGCCAGCAGCTCTACAGGGAATGAAGCTTTCTTT.

V is TRBV19 and J is TRBJ2-2; D call uncertain. The CDR3 is made up of 12 amino acids. With 4 bases removed from V and 7 bases from J, the gap between germline ends came to 7 bases. Germline CDR1 and CDR2: LNHDA and SQIVND (reference sequence). CDR3 nucleotides: TGTGCCAGTAGTAACTCGGGCGGGGAGCTGTTTTTT. Encoded protein: CASSNSGGELFF.

This clonotype showed up many times. The rearrangement links TRBV20-1 to TRBJ1-6; possible D gene TRBD1, 6 bases. The CDR3 covers 14 residues. The germline CDR1 and CDR2 sequences are DFQATT and SNEGSKA (reference sequence). In DNA form, the CDR3 reads TGCAGCGGACAGCAAAGCTCCTATAATTCACCCCTCCACTTT. Its protein product is CSGQQSSYNSPLHF.

This clonotype showed up just a few times. J is TRBJ2-5 and V is TRBV9; no definite D call. The length of the CDR3 is 13 residues. Germline CDR1 SGDLS, CDR2 YYNGEE. V lost 8 bases and J lost 0, with 11 bases in between. The CDR3 nucleotides are TGTGCCAGGAATTCCCCGTACCAAGAGACCCAGTACTTC. This sequence encodes CARNSPYQETQYF.

This clonotype has more than one count but fewer than ten. The V call is TRBV6-5, the J call TRBJ1-5; TRBD1 aligns across 8 bases. The CDR3 loop spans 15 amino acids. After removal of 4 bases from V and 5 bases from J, the junction contained 7 bases not matched to a gene. CDR1 is MNHEY, CDR2 SVGAGI, per germline. The CDR3 loop reads CASSSHDRGDQPQHF. CDR3 nucleotide sequence: TGTGCCAGCAGTTCCCACGACAGGGGAGATCAGCCCCAGCATTTT.

J is TRBJ1-5 and V is TRBV4-1; D gene unclear. Between the trimmed V and J ends, which lost 3 bases and 3 bases, there was a span of 3 bases. This CDR3 has 12 amino acids. Germline CDR1 and CDR2: MGHRA and YSYEKL. In DNA form, the CDR3 reads TGCGCCAGCAGCCACCCCAATCAGCCCCAGCATTTT. Translation gives CASSHPNQPQHF.

This clonotype was seen a handful of times. This chain links TRBV7-2 with TRBJ1-4, with 8 positions matching TRBD1. V was clipped by 3 bases and J by 10 bases; unmatched bases: 7. Germline CDR1 reads SGHTA; CDR2 reads FQGNSA. CDR3 length equals 14 residues. CDR3: CASSLARQGRKLFF. The DNA of the CDR3 is TGTGCCAGCAGCTTGGCCCGACAGGGGCGAAAACTGTTTTTT.

This clonotype turned up a few times. The J gene is TRBJ1-5, the V gene TRBV15; 9 bases map to TRBD1. Germline V CDR1 and CDR2: LNHNV, YYDKDF (reference sequence). V was clipped by 5 bases and J by 4 bases; unmatched bases: 15. The CDR3 consists of 18 residues. DNA for the CDR3: TGTGCCACCAGCGGCCTCGGCAGGGGACAGGGCGGTAATCAGCCCCAGCATTTT. It encodes CATSGLGRGQGGNQPQHF.

The chain couples TRBV4-3 to TRBJ2-3; 7 bases line up with TRBD2. The CDR3 consists of 17 residues. Germline-derived CDR1 and CDR2 are LGHNA and YSLEER. Unmatched junction bases numbered 8, after V lost 0 bases and J lost 2 bases. The CDR3 region has the DNA TGCGCCAGCAGCCAAGAAGTGAGCGGGGCACCCACAGATACGCAGTATTTT. Translated: CASSQEVSGAPTDTQYF.

This clonotype is deemed medium-sized. The chain is built from TRBV29-1 and TRBJ2-3; a possible D gene is TRBD1 (6 bases). Per germline, CDR1 SQVTM and CDR2 ANQGSEA. Deletions cut 4 bases from V and 5 bases from J, with 13 bases between. The CDR3 has 13 residues. In DNA form, the CDR3 reads TGCAGCGTTGTCAGGGGCGCCGAAGATACGCAGTATTTT. As protein: CSVVRGAEDTQYF.

This clonotype turned up a few times. The rearrangement joins TRBV7-2 to TRBJ2-7; TRBD1 matches at 9 bases. From germline, CDR1 is SGHTA and CDR2 FQGNSA. This CDR3 is built from 14 residues. With 5 bases clipped from V and 2 bases from J, the junction kept 4 bases outside the gene matches. The CDR3 protein is CASSPNRGPYEQYV. In nucleotides, the CDR3 is TGTGCCAGCAGCCCGAACAGGGGGCCCTACGAGCAGTACGTC.

In this sample, this clonotype turned up many times. J is TRBJ2-3 and V is TRBV20-1; TRBD2 might be the D (5 bases). Trimming removed 6 bases from V and 2 bases from J, with 15 bases in between. The CDR3 runs 14 residues. Germline assignment: CDR1 DFQATT and CDR2 SNEGSKA (reference sequence). The CDR3 sequence: CSAPKSGDTDTQYF. The CDR3 DNA reads as TGCAGTGCGCCGAAATCCGGGGACACAGATACGCAGTATTTT.

V usage is TRBV19 and J usage is TRBJ1-5; possibly TRBD1 for D (5 bases). CDR3 length: 15 residues. Looked up from germline, CDR1 is LNHDA and CDR2 is SQIVND (reference sequence). Trimming took off 2 bases at V and 7 bases at J, with 15 bases between the two ends. The CDR3: CASSISRQGRQPQHF. CDR3 DNA sequence: TGTGCCAGTAGTATAAGTCGTCAGGGTCGGCAGCCCCAGCATTTT.

The gene calls are TRBV11-2 and TRBJ1-5, with TRBD1 matching over 9 bases. The V gene's germline CDR1 is SGHAT and CDR2 FQNNGV. J gave up 2 bases and V 8 bases, and 13 bases lay outside the gene matches. CDR3 length equals 17 residues. The CDR3 DNA reads TGTGCCAGCTCCAGGGGACAGGGAAGCAGTGGCAATCAGCCCCAGCATTTT. Translated, it gives CASSRGQGSSGNQPQHF.

J is TRBJ2-7 and V is TRBV2; unclear D gene. Looked up from germline, CDR1 is SNHLY and CDR2 is FYNNEI. CDR3 length equals 13 residues. The V end was cut by 0 bases, the J end by 7 bases, with 10 bases between. Written as DNA, the CDR3 is TGTGCCAGCAGTGAAGCTCTTGTAGGGGAGCAGTACGTC. Its translation is CASSEALVGEQYV.